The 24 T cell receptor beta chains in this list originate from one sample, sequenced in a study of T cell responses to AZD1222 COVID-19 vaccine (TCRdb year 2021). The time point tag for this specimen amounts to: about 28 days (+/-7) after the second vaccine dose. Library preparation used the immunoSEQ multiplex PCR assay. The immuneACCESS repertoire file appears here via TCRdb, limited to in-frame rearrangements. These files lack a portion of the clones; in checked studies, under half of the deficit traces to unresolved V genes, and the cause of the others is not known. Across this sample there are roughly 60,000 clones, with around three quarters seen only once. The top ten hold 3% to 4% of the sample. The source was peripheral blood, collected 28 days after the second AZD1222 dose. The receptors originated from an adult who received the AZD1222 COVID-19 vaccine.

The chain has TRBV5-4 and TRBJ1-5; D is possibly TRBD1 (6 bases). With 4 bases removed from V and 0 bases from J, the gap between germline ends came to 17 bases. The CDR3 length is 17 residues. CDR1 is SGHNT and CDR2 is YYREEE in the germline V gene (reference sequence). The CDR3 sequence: CASSRRTAKYSNQPQHF. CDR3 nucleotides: TGTGCCAGCAGCCGAAGGACAGCTAAATATAGCAATCAGCCCCAGCATTTT.

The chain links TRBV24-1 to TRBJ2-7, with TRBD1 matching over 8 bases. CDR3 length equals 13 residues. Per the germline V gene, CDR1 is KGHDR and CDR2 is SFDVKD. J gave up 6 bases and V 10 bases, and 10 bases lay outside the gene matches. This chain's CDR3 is CATSRGQVSEQYF. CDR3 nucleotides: TGTGCCACAAGCAGGGGACAGGTTTCCGAGCAGTACTTC.

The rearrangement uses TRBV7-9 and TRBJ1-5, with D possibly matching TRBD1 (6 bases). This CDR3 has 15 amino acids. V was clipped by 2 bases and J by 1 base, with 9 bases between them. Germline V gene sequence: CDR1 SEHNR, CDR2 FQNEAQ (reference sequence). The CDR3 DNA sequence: TGTGCCAGCAGCTTATTCACAGGGAGCAATCAGCCCCAGCATTTT. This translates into CASSLFTGSNQPQHF.

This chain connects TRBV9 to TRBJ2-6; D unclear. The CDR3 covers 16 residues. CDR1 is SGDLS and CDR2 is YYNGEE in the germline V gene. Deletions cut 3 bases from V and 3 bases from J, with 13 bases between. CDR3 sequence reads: CASSDSWQVGANVLTF. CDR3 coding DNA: TGTGCCAGCAGCGACTCTTGGCAGGTTGGGGCCAACGTCCTGACTTTC.

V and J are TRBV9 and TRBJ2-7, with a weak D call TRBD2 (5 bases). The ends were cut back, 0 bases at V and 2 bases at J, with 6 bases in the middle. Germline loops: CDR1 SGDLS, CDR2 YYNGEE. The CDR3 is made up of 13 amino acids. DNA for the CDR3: TGTGCCAGCAGCGTAGGTAGCGCCTACGAGCAGTACTTC. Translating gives CASSVGSAYEQYF.

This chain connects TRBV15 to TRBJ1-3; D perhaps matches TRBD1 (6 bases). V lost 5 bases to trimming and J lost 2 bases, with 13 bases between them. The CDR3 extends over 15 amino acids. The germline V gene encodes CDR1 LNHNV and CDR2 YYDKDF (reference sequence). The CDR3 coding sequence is TGTGCCACCAGCGAGGGGGGGGCAGCTGGAAACACCATATATTTT. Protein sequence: CATSEGGAAGNTIYF. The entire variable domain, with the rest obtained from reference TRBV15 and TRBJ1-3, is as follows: DAMVIQNPRYQVTQFGKPVTLSCSQTLNHNVMYWYQQKSSQAPKLLFHYYDKDFNNEADTPDNFQSRRPNTSFCFLDIRSPGLGDTAMYLCATSEGGAAGNTIYFGEGSWLTVV.

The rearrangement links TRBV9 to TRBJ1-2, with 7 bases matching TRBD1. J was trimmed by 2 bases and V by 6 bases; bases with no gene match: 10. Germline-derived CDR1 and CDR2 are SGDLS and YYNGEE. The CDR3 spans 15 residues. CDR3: CASTLGTVQNYGYTF. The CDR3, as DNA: TGTGCCAGCACACTCGGGACAGTGCAAAACTATGGCTACACCTTC.

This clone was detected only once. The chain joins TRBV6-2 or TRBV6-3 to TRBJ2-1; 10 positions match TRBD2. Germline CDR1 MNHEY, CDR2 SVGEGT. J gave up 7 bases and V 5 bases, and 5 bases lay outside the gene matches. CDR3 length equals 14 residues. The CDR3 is CASSPAGGHNEQFF. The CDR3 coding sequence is TGTGCCAGCAGTCCAGCGGGGGGGCATAATGAGCAGTTCTTC.

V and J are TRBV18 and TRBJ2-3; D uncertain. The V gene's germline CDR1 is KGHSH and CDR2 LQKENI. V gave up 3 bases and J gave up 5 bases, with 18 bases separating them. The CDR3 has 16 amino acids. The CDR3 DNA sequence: TGTGCCAGCTCACCTAGTGGTGGAGCCCGCGGAGATACGCAGTATTTT. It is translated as CASSPSGGARGDTQYF.

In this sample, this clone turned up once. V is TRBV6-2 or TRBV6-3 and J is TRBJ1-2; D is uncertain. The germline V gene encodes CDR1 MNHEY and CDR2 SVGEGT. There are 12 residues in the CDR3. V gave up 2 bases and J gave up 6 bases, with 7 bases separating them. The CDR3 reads CASSYEVNGYTF. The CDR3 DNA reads TGTGCCAGCAGTTACGAAGTAAATGGCTACACCTTC.

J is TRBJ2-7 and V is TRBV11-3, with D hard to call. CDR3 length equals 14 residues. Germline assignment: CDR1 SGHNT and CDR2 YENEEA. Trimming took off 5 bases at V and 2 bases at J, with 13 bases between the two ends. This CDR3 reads CASSRYLAPYEQYF. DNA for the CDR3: TGTGCCAGCAGCCGCTACCTTGCCCCCTACGAGCAGTACTTC.

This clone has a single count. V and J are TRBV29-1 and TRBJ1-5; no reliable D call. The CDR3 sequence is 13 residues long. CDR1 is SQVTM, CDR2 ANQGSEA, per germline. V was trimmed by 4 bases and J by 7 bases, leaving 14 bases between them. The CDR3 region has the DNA TGCAGCGTTGGTAGCGGGATAGGGCAGCCCCAGCATTTT. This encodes CSVGSGIGQPQHF.

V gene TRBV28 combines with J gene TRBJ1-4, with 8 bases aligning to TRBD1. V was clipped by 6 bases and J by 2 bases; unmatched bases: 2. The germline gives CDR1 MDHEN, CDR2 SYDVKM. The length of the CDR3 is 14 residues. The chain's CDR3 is CASSNRGTNEKLFF. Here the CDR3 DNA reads TGTGCCAGCAGCAACAGGGGGACTAATGAAAAACTGTTTTTT.

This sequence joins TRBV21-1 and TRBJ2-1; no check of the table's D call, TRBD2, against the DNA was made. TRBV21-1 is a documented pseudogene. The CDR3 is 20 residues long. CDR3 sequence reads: CASSKAETPLTSGAYNEQFF. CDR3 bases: TGTGCCAGCAGCAAAGCCGAGACTCCACTGACTAGCGGGGCCTACAATGAGCAGTTCTTC.

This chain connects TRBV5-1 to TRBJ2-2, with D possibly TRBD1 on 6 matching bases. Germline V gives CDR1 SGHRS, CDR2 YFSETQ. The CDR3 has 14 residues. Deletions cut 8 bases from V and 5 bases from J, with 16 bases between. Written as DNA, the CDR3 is TGCGCCAGTGGGACAAGAACATTGACCGGGGAGCTGTTTTTT. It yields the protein CASGTRTLTGELFF.

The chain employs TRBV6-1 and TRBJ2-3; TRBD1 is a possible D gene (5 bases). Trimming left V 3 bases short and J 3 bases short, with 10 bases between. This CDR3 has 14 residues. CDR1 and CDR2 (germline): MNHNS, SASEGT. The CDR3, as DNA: TGTGCCAGCAGTGACCCAGGGAATACAGATACGCAGTATTTT. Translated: CASSDPGNTDTQYF.

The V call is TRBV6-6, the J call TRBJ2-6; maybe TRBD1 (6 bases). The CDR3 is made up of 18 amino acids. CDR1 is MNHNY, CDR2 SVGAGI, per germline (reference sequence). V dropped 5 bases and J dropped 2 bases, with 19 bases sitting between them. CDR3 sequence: CASSLGLRGQAGANVLTF. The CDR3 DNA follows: TGTGCCAGCAGTCTGGGGCTCAGGGGTCAGGCTGGGGCCAACGTCCTGACTTTC.

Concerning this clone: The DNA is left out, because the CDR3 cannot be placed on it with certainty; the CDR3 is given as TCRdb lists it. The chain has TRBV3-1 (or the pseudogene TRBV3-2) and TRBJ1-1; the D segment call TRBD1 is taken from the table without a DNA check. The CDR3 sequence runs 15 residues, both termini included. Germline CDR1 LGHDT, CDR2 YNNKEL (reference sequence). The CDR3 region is CASSFGSGQGTEAFF.

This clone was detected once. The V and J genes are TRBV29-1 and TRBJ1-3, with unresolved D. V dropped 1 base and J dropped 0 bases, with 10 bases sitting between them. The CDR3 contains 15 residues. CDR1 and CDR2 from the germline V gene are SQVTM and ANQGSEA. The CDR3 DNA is TGCAGCGTTGAAGGTCTGGACCTCTCTGGAAACACCATATATTTT. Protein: CSVEGLDLSGNTIYF.

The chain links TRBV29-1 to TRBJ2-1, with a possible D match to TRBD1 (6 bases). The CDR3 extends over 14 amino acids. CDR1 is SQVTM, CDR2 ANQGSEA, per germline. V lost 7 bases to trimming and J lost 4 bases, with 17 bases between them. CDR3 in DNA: TGCAGCGCCGCCTTAGACAGGAATTACAATGAGCAGTTCTTC. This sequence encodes CSAALDRNYNEQFF.

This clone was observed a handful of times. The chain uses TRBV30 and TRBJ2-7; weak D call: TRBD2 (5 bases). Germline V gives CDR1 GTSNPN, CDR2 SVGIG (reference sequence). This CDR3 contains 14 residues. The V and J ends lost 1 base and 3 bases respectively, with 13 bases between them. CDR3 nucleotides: TGTGCCTGGAGTGGGCCGCCTCGGGGCTACGAGCAGTACTTC. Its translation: CAWSGPPRGYEQYF.

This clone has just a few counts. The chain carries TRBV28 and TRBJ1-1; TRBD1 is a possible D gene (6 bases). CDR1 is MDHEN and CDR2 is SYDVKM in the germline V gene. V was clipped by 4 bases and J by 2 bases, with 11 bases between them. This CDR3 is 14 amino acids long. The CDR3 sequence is CASSWGGPNTEAFF. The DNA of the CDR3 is TGTGCCAGCAGTTGGGGGGGCCCTAACACTGAAGCTTTCTTT.

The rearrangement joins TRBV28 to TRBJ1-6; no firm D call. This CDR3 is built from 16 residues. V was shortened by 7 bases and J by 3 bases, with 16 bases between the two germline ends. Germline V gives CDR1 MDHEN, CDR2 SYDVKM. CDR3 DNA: TGTGCCAGCACCCAAGGAGGTTTAGGCTATAATTCACCCCTCCACTTT. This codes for CASTQGGLGYNSPLHF.

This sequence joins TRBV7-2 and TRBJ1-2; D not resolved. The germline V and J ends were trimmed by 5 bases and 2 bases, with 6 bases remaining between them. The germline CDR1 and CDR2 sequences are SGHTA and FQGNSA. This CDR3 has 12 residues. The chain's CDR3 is CASSPRNYGYTF. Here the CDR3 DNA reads TGTGCCAGCAGCCCCAGGAACTATGGCTACACCTTC.